Each of the 5 T cell receptor beta chains below was sequenced from the same sample in a study of T cell clonality in common variable immunodeficiency. Antigen specificity for these receptors is unknown. Regarding the study as a whole: Reportedly, TCR beta sequences from common variable immunodeficiency showed fewer deletions and N-nucleotide insertions.

The repertoire was sequenced with immunoSEQ multiplex PCR; TCRdb's copy has only in-frame clones and lacks some. The repertoire has under 20,000 clones, none seen only once; the ten largest take around 6.6%. The specimen sequenced was peripheral blood mononuclear cells. The receptors were sampled from a human donor with common variable immunodeficiency.

This clone was detected only a few times. The CDR3 end falls 3 residues outside the read, so it is completed with the germline J gene. The rearrangement joins TRBV19 to TRBJ2-7, with 7 bases fitting TRBD1. Germline values: CDR1 LNHDA, CDR2 SQIVND (reference sequence). The CDR3 length is 13 residues. Trimming took 7 bases from V and 5 from J; bases not matched to a gene: 8. The CDR3 loop is CASKRRGNNEQYF. The CDR3 bases that were read are TGTGCCAGTAAACGCAGGGGGAACAACGAG.

Regarding this clone: The read terminates 3 residues before the CDR3 end, so the remaining end is supplied by the germline J gene. The V call is TRBV6-2 or TRBV6-3, the J call TRBJ1-5; a possible D gene is TRBD1 (6 bases). The germline CDR1 and CDR2 sequences are MNHEY and SVGEGT. V lost 4 bases and J 4 bases, leaving 11 bases between the germline ends. The CDR3 spans 14 residues. Partial CDR3 DNA: TGTGCCAGCAGTTCTCAGGGGTTTAATCAGCCC. Translation gives CASSSQGFNQP. The entire CDR3 protein reads CASSSQGFNQPQHF.

In its sample, this clone was seen many times. The sequence runs out 3 residues before the end of the CDR3; the remainder is reconstructed from the germline J gene. This chain joins TRBV9 and TRBJ1-1, with a weak D call TRBD1 (5 bases). Germline lookup yields CDR1 SGDLS and CDR2 YYNGEE. Trimming left V 0 bases short and J 1 base short, with 7 bases between. The CDR3 is 14 amino acids. The CDR3 DNA, read in part, is TGTGCCAGCAGCGTAGCGGGGGGGAACACTGAA. It translates to CASSVAGGNTE. From start to end, the CDR3 is CASSVAGGNTEAFF. Using reference TRBV9 and TRBJ1-1 for the parts outside the CDR3, the full variable domain is DSGVTQTPKHLITATGQRVTLRCSPRSGDLSVYWYQQSLDQGLQFLIQYYNGEERAKGNILERFSAQQFPDLHSELNLSSLELGDSALYFCASSVAGGNTEAFFGQGTRLTVV.

To note about this clone: The read is 3 residues too short to cover the CDR3 end, so that end is filled in from the germline J gene. The genes are TRBV6-2 or TRBV6-3 and TRBJ1-4, with 8 positions matching TRBD1. Trimming removed 6 bases from V and 10 bases from J; junction bases left unmatched: 10. In germline, CDR1 is MNHEY, CDR2 SVGEGT. The CDR3 is made up of 14 amino acids. The CDR3 is CASRTDRGRRKLFF. Incomplete CDR3 DNA: TGTGCCAGCAGGACCGACAGGGGAAGGAGAAAA.

Worth noting for this clone: The read stops 3 residues short of the end of the CDR3; the missing end is completed from the germline J gene. The gene calls are TRBV6-2 or TRBV6-3 and TRBJ1-3; maybe TRBD1 (6 bases). The CDR3 consists of 17 residues. Trimming shortened V by 6 bases and J by 0 bases, and 18 bases separated the two germline ends. Looked up from germline, CDR1 is MNHEY and CDR2 is SVGEGT. Here the CDR3 reads CASSVPQGRFSGNTIYF. The DNA read from the CDR3 is TGTGCCAGCAGCGTTCCACAGGGACGGTTCTCTGGAAACACC.